This T cell receptor (beta chain) was identified during a study of blood T cell repertoires in COVID-19. For the study at large: Material from acute and convalescent COVID-19 was sourced from the United States, Italy and Spain. The cDNA or gDNA used as material had been derived from T cells, B-cell-depleted T cells, or PBMCs.

Per the original data handling: Nucleated cell counts were estimated from reference gene primer amplification. Sequencing used immunoSEQ multiplex PCR; TCRdb keeps in-frame clones, though not all of them. V and J calls and clone size come straight from that table; D and trimming were deduced from the DNA. Seen here are under 200,000 clones, roughly 84% observed once, and the top ten hold 5.5% to 7%. Sequencing used peripheral blood. The clonotype originates from a man between 45 and 60 years old with active or convalescent COVID-19.

The CDR3 sequence: CASPGRGTNTGELFF. CDR3 nucleotide sequence: TGTGCCAGTCCTGGGAGGGGAACGAACACCGGGGAGCTGTTTTTT. The chain couples TRBV18 to TRBJ2-2; 7 bases are a match to TRBD2. V dropped 9 bases and J dropped 0; count of bases not matched to a gene: 7. The CDR3 has 15 amino acids. Germline V gene lookup returns CDR1 KGHSH and CDR2 LQKENI.